This TCR beta chain derives from a study of T cell changes during pregnancy in multiple sclerosis. Only in-frame clones appear in the TCRdb table, and some are missing; sequencing was by immunoSEQ multiplex PCR. The sample holds about 34,000 clones, about 90% seen once. This receptor was taken from a female donor with multiple sclerosis, enrolled in a pregnancy study. Sequenced material: CD8+ T cells from peripheral blood mononuclear cells, taken in the third trimester of pregnancy.

CDR3 amino acids: CASGFKVRGPGANVLTF. CDR3 sequence (DNA): TGTGCCAGCGGATTCAAAGTAAGGGGGCCTGGGGCCAACGTCCTGACTTTC. V is TRBV7-3 and J is TRBJ2-6; 7 bases agree with TRBD1. The V segment lost 8 bases and the J segment 2 bases; nucleotides outside the gene matches: 12. Germline CDR1 is SGHTA and CDR2 is FQGTGA. The CDR3 covers 17 residues. Supplemented by reference TRBV7-3 and TRBJ2-6, the full variable domain reads GAGVSQTPSNKVTEKGKYVELRCDPISGHTALYWYRQSLGQGPEFLIYFQGTGAADDSGLPNDRFFAVRPEGSVSTLKIQRTERGDSAVYLCASGFKVRGPGANVLTFGAGSRLTVL.